This paragraph covers one T cell receptor beta chain sequence. The protocol was immunoSEQ multiplex PCR, while the TCRdb copy is restricted to in-frame clones and leaves out a portion. The repertoire has under 200,000 clones, 85% to 90% of them found once; the top ten carry 3% to 4.5%. The data were taken from a study of blood T cell repertoires in COVID-19. As for the study in general: The analysed material was cDNA or gDNA that came from T cells, B-cell-depleted T cells, or PBMCs.

The specimen was peripheral blood. The TCR comes from a man aged 18-30 years with active or convalescent COVID-19.

DNA of the CDR3: TGTGCCAGCATTTCAGGGCTCACTGAAGCTTTCTTT. It codes for CASISGLTEAFF. The chain joins TRBV6-5 to TRBJ1-1, with D perhaps matching TRBD1 (5 bases). The CDR3 totals 12 residues. Germline-derived CDR1 and CDR2 are MNHEY and SVGAGI. Trimming left V 7 bases short and J 4 bases short, with 10 bases between.